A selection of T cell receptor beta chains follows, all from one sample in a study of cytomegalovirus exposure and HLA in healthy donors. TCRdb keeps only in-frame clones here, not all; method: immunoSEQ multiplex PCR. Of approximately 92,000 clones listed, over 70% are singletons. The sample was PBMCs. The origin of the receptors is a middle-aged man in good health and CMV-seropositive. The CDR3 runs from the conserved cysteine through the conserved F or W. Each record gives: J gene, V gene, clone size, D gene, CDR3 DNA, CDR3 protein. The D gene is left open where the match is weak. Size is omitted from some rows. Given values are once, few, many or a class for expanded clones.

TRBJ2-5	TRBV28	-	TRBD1	TGTGCCAGCAGTGGACAGGGGGCCCCCCAAGAGACCCAGTACTTC	CASSGQGAPQETQYF
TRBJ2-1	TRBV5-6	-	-	TGTGCCAGCAGCACGGGACTTGAGCAGTTCTTC	CASSTGLEQFF
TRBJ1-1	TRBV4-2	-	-	TGTGCCAGCAGCCAGAGACAGGACCCCTTTAGTGGGGCTTTCTTT	CASSQRQDPFSGAFF
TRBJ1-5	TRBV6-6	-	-	TGTGCCAGCCTTTATAGCAATCAGCCCCAGAATTTT	CASLYSNQPQNF
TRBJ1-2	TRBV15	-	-	TGTGCCACCAGCGCACAGGGAGCCTATGGCTACACCTTC	CATSAQGAYGYTF
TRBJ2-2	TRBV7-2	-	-	TGTGCCAGCAGCCTGAGCGAGGCCGGCCTCGGGGAGCTGTTTTTT	CASSLSEAGLGELFF
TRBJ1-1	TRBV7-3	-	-	TGTGCCAGCAGCAAGGGGGACACAGAGAACACTGAAGCTTTCTTT	CASSKGDTENTEAFF
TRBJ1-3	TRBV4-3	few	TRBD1	TGCGCCAGCAGTCCAAGCAGGGGGCTCGGAAACACCATATATTTT	CASSPSRGLGNTIYF
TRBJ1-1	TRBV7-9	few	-	TGTGCCAGCAGCCTCGACACTGAAGCTTTCTTT	CASSLDTEAFF
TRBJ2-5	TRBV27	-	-	TGTGCCAGCAGTCCCTACCGGGTAGGACAAGAGACCCAGTACTTC	CASSPYRVGQETQYF
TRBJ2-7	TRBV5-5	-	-	TGTGCCAGCAGGTCCGCCGGGGTTCACGAGCAGTACTTC	CASRSAGVHEQYF
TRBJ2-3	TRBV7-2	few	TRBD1	TGTGCCAGCAGCAATGGACAGGACACAGATACGCAGTATTTT	CASSNGQDTDTQYF
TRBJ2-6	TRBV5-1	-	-	TGCGCCAGCAGCTTGGCAGAGGCTGGGGCCAACGTCCTGACTTTC	CASSLAEAGANVLTF
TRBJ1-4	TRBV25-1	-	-	TGTGCCAGCAGCGGCGGGACTCCTAATGAAAAACTGTTTTTT	CASSGGTPNEKLFF
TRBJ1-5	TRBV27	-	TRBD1	TGTGCCAGCAGGAAGGGACAGGGTAGCAATCAGCCCCAGCATTTT	CASRKGQGSNQPQHF
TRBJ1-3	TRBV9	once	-	TGTGCCAGCAGCCCGCGGGGTGGGGGGTTCGCTTCTGGAAACACCATATATTTT	CASSPRGGGFASGNTIYF
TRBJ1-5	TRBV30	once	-	TGTGCCTGGAGTAGGACAGACAATCAGCCCCAGCATTTT	CAWSRTDNQPQHF
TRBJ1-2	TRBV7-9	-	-	TGTTCCAGCAGCCCCGGACAGTCTCCTATTAACTATGGCTACACCTTC	CSSSPGQSPINYGYTF
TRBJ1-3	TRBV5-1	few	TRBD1	TGCGCCAGCAGCTTGGAAGGACAGGGGAGGGACACCATATATTTT	CASSLEGQGRDTIYF
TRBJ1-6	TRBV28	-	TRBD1	TGTGCCAGCACCTCACTGGGACAGGGACGTAATTCACCCCTCCACTTT	CASTSLGQGRNSPLHF
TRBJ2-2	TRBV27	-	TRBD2	TGTGCCAGCAGCCAACCGGGACTAGTAGCCGGGGAGCTGTTTTTT	CASSQPGLVAGELFF
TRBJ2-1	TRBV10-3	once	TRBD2	TGTGCCATCAGTGAAGTGACTAGCGGGGGGGCCGTAGAGCAGTTCTTC	CAISEVTSGGAVEQFF
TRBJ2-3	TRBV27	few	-	TGTGCCAGCAGTGTGGGGGGTCGTAACACAGATACGCAGTATTTT	CASSVGGRNTDTQYF